A selection of T cell receptor beta chains follows, all from one sample in a study of T-cell reconstitution after alpha-beta-depleted transplantation in children. One entry per CDR3 protein, called by TCRdb with MiXCR from the PCR reads. The table records approximately 130,000 distinct CDR3 sequences, 8% to 10% of them present only once. The source material was PBMCs, mostly from graft donor cells, sampled 180 days after TCRalphabeta/CD19-depleted stem cell transplant. These receptors all come from a girl under three years old who had a stem cell transplant for combined immunodeficiency, so the T cells may come from the graft donor. Each CDR3 is given with its conserved first and last residue. The D gene is left open where the match is weak. Only some rows state a clone size, as once, few, many or a class for expanded clones.

CDR3nt	CDR3aa	j_gene	v_gene	d_gene	abundance
TGCGCCAACAGCTTGGACATCTCTAGCACAGATACGCAGTATTTT	CANSLDISSTDTQYF	TRBJ2-3	TRBV5-1	.	.
TGTGCCACCAAAGACAGTTTTTCCACCGGGGAGCTGTTTTTT	CATKDSFSTGELFF	TRBJ2-2	TRBV24-1	.	.
TGTGCCAGCAGGGTATACCAGCGGGACTACAATGAGCAGTTCTTC	CASRVYQRDYNEQFF	TRBJ2-1	TRBV11-2	TRBD2	.
TGCAGTGCAGATACCGGGACTAGCGGGAATGAGCAGTTCTTC	CSADTGTSGNEQFF	TRBJ2-1	TRBV20-1	TRBD2	medium-sized
TGTGCCAGCAGCTTAGTAGCGGGGGGCACCGGGGAGCTGTTTTTT	CASSLVAGGTGELFF	TRBJ2-2	TRBV7-6	TRBD2	.
TGCAGTGCTAGAGTTGGCGGGGGGGCCTACAATGAGCAGTTCTTC	CSARVGGGAYNEQFF	TRBJ2-1	TRBV20-1	TRBD2	few
TGCGCCAGCAGCTTGGAGATAGCGGCGTCCTACGAGCAGTACTTC	CASSLEIAASYEQYF	TRBJ2-7	TRBV5-1	.	many
TGCGCCAGCAGCTTGGCGGCAGGGGGGGGCGAAAAACTGTTTTTT	CASSLAAGGGEKLFF	TRBJ1-4	TRBV5-1	TRBD1	many
TGTGCCAGCAGTTACTCGAAGGCCTACGAGCAGTACTTC	CASSYSKAYEQYF	TRBJ2-7	TRBV6-2/TRBV6-3	.	.
TGTGCCAGCAGTATTGGAGATACGCAGTATTTT	CASSIGDTQYF	TRBJ2-3	TRBV6-2/TRBV6-3	.	.
TGTGCCAGCAGCCAAGGGTGGGGCGGGGAGCTGTTTTTT	CASSQGWGGELFF	TRBJ2-2	TRBV3-1	.	.
TGCAGCGTTGAAGAATTCGCGGGGGCCCGTTGGAACACCGGGGAGCTGTTTTTT	CSVEEFAGARWNTGELFF	TRBJ2-2	TRBV29-1	.	.
TGCTGTGCCGCAGCCTTGGACAGGAAAGGGGCCTCTGGGGCCAACGTCCTGACTTTC	CCAAALDRKGASGANVLTF	TRBJ2-6	TRBV20-1	TRBD1	.
TGTGCCAGCAGCGTCTACTCGGGACAGGGGACAGATACGCAGTATTTT	CASSVYSGQGTDTQYF	TRBJ2-3	TRBV9	TRBD1	few
TGTGCCAGCATTGAACCCCTAGCGGGAGGAAATGAGCAGTTCTTC	CASIEPLAGGNEQFF	TRBJ2-1	TRBV7-2	TRBD2	few
TGCAGCGTTGAGGGCAGAACTAACTATGGCTACACCTTC	CSVEGRTNYGYTF	TRBJ1-2	TRBV29-1	.	.
TGTGCCAGCAGCTTAGTGGCACCTAGGGGGGATTCACCCCTCCACTTT	CASSLVAPRGDSPLHF	TRBJ1-6	TRBV7-2	.	many
TGCAGCGTTGATCTGCAGGGGAAGTACAATGAGCAGTTCTTC	CSVDLQGKYNEQFF	TRBJ2-1	TRBV29-1	.	many
TGCGCCAGCAGCCAAGCAGGGGGAGAGACCCAGTACTTC	CASSQAGGETQYF	TRBJ2-5	TRBV4-3	TRBD1	few
TGTGCCAGCAGCGTAGATTGGACAACCTCCTACGAGCAGTACTTC	CASSVDWTTSYEQYF	TRBJ2-7	TRBV9	.	few